Shown below are 27 T cell receptor beta chains from a single sample sequenced in a study of cytomegalovirus exposure and HLA in healthy donors. TCRdb's copy holds only in-frame clones and misses some; the assay was immunoSEQ multiplex PCR. The table has under 200,000 clones, around 88% seen once; the top ten hold approximately 2.1%. Input material: PBMCs. The receptors stem from a woman between 18 and 29 years old in good health and CMV-seronegative.

The chain joins TRBV5-1 to TRBJ2-1; D possibly corresponds to TRBD2 (5 bases). CDR1 is SGHRS and CDR2 is YFSETQ in the germline V gene. The CDR3 covers 14 residues. V lost 2 bases and J 7 bases, leaving 13 bases between the germline ends. CDR3 region: CASSFTRTINEQFF. DNA for the CDR3: TGCGCCAGCAGCTTCACTAGGACGATAAATGAGCAGTTCTTC.

To note about this clone: Other DNA sequences in the same sample also yield this CDR3. J is TRBJ2-1 and V is TRBV7-2; a weak D match, TRBD2 (6 bases). Germline lookup yields CDR1 SGHTA and CDR2 FQGNSA. The V and J ends lost 4 bases and 7 bases respectively, with 14 bases between them. This CDR3 has 14 residues. This CDR3 is CASSSGAGRNEQFF. CDR3 nucleotide sequence: TGTGCCAGCAGCTCCGGAGCAGGGAGGAATGAGCAGTTCTTC.

The chain recombines TRBV7-2 with TRBJ2-7, with D possibly matching TRBD1 (5 bases). There are 14 residues in the CDR3. CDR1 is SGHTA, CDR2 FQGNSA, per germline. Deletions cut 7 bases from V and 2 bases from J, with 15 bases between. The CDR3 DNA reads as TGTGCCAGCACCTGGACACCCTCTACCTACGAGCAGTACTTC. Translated: CASTWTPSTYEQYF.

This CDR3 is CASSPGWQGALGETQYF. The CDR3 nucleotides are TGTGCCAGCAGCCCAGGGTGGCAGGGGGCGCTGGGGGAGACCCAGTACTTC. The chain carries TRBV9 and TRBJ2-5; 8 positions agree with TRBD1. The CDR3 runs to 17 residues. CDR1 and CDR2 from the germline V gene are SGDLS and YYNGEE. V lost 4 bases and J lost 5; bases outside the gene matches: 16. Full variable domain (missing parts from reference TRBV9 and TRBJ2-5): DSGVTQTPKHLITATGQRVTLRCSPRSGDLSVYWYQQSLDQGLQFLIQYYNGEERAKGNILERFSAQQFPDLHSELNLSSLELGDSALYFCASSPGWQGALGETQYFGPGTRLLVL.

V is TRBV9 and J is TRBJ2-2, with TRBD2 matching over 10 bases. The CDR3 consists of 17 residues. The germline V gene encodes CDR1 SGDLS and CDR2 YYNGEE. V shed 4 bases and J 7 bases; nucleotides not matched to a gene: 13. In nucleotides, the CDR3 is TGTGCCAGCAGCACCCAGTCTAGCGGGAGTCTTAGCGGGGAGCTGTTTTTT. This sequence encodes CASSTQSSGSLSGELFF.

This chain's CDR3 is CASSPVLTGELFF. The CDR3, as DNA: TGTGCCAGCAGCCCCGTATTAACCGGGGAGCTGTTTTTT. V and J are TRBV5-6 and TRBJ2-2; D is unresolved. The CDR3 has 13 residues. Germline CDR1 is SGHDT and CDR2 is YYEEEE. With 4 bases removed from V and 5 bases from J, the gap between germline ends came to 9 bases. The full variable domain, in which reference TRBV5-6 and TRBJ2-2 provide the parts outside the CDR3, is DAGVTQSPTHLIKTRGQQVTLRCSPKSGHDTVSWYQQALGQGPQFIFQYYEEEERQRGNFPDRFSGHQFPNYSSELNVNALLLGDSALYLCASSPVLTGELFFGEGSRLTVL.

The genes are TRBV19 and TRBJ1-5, with D maybe TRBD1 (6 bases). Per the germline V gene, CDR1 is LNHDA and CDR2 is SQIVND (reference sequence). This CDR3 has 16 residues. Trimming cost V 4 bases and J 5 bases, with 18 bases left between them. CDR3 in amino acids: CASSTSPGHLDQPQHF. CDR3 coding DNA: TGTGCCAGTAGTACCAGTCCGGGACACCTCGATCAGCCCCAGCATTTT.

The gene calls are TRBV27 and TRBJ1-5; D gene unclear. V was clipped by 1 base and J by 0 bases, with 16 bases between them. From germline, CDR1 is MNHEY and CDR2 SMNVEV (reference sequence). The CDR3 is made up of 18 amino acids. The CDR3 nucleotides read TGTGCCAGCAGTTTATACCCCAGACACCTTTATAGCAATCAGCCCCAGCATTTT. It codes for CASSLYPRHLYSNQPQHF.

CDR3 sequence (DNA): TGTGCCAGCAGCTTAGTCCGGCGGGGACAGGGGACCGTTAACACTGAAGCTTTCTTT. Its translation is CASSLVRRGQGTVNTEAFF. The chain joins TRBV11-2 to TRBJ1-1, with 10 bases fitting TRBD1. This CDR3 has 19 amino acids. The junction had 13 bases not matched to a gene; V was cut back by 1 base and J by 2 bases. CDR1 SGHAT and CDR2 FQNNGV come from the germline V gene.

The gene calls are TRBV7-2 and TRBJ2-7; TRBD2 aligns across 16 bases. The CDR3 loop spans 19 amino acids. Germline V gives CDR1 SGHTA, CDR2 FQGNSA. The V segment lost 3 bases and the J segment 1 base; nucleotides outside the gene matches: 9. The CDR3 loop reads CASSFISGTSGRASYEQYF. CDR3 nucleotides: TGTGCCAGCAGCTTCATTTCCGGGACTAGCGGGAGGGCGTCCTACGAGCAGTACTTC.

The chain recombines TRBV4-3 with TRBJ2-3; 14 bases agree with TRBD2. The J segment lost 4 bases and the V segment lost 0 bases, leaving 3 bases of the junction unmatched. The CDR3 extends over 17 amino acids. CDR1 LGHNA and CDR2 YSLEER come from the germline V gene. CDR3 DNA: TGCGCCAGCAGCCAAGAGGGACTAGCGGGAGTCGCAGATACGCAGTATTTT. It translates to CASSQEGLAGVADTQYF.

This chain joins TRBV19 and TRBJ1-2; possible D gene TRBD1, 6 bases. Looked up from germline, CDR1 is LNHDA and CDR2 is SQIVND (reference sequence). The CDR3 has 16 residues. V gave up 6 bases and J gave up 1 base, with 18 bases separating them. The CDR3 is CASSHDRSTLNYGYTF. The CDR3 DNA reads as TGTGCCAGTAGCCACGACAGGTCCACCCTTAACTATGGCTACACCTTC. Supplemented by reference TRBV19 and TRBJ1-2, the full variable domain reads DGGITQSPKYLFRKEGQNVTLSCEQNLNHDAMYWYRQDPGQGLRLIYYSQIVNDFQKGDIAEGYSVSREKKESFPLTVTSAQKNPTAFYLCASSHDRSTLNYGYTFGSGTRLTVV.

In DNA, the CDR3 is TGTGCCAGCAGCCGACAGTATGGCTACACCTTC. It encodes CASSRQYGYTF. The chain has TRBV9 and TRBJ1-2, with D possibly being TRBD1 (5 bases). Germline CDR1 SGDLS, CDR2 YYNGEE. Trimming cost V 4 bases and J 5 bases, with 6 bases left between them. The CDR3 covers 11 residues.

The V gene is TRBV29-1, the J gene TRBJ2-2; possibly TRBD1 for D (6 bases). Germline V gene data show CDR1 as SQVTM and CDR2 as ANQGSEA. The CDR3 extends over 16 amino acids. V was cut by 4 bases and J by 0 bases, with 15 bases left in between. In nucleotides, the CDR3 is TGCAGCGTTGTCGTGGGGGCACGCGCGAACACCGGGGAGCTGTTTTTT. Protein: CSVVVGARANTGELFF.

The V call is TRBV5-1, the J call TRBJ2-1; 9 positions match TRBD2. The CDR3 has 14 residues. Germline V gives CDR1 SGHRS, CDR2 YFSETQ. J was trimmed by 2 bases and V by 4 bases; bases with no gene match: 1. CDR3 amino acids: CASSPSGAYNEQFF. The CDR3 DNA reads as TGCGCCAGCAGCCCTAGCGGGGCCTACAATGAGCAGTTCTTC.

This clone occurred a few times. The V gene is TRBV2, the J gene TRBJ2-5; 9 bases agree with TRBD2. Per germline, CDR1 SNHLY and CDR2 FYNNEI. V lost 6 bases to trimming and J lost 5 bases; unmatched junction nucleotides: 10. The CDR3 loop spans 15 amino acids. CDR3 sequence (DNA): TGTGCCAGCAGCGCCGGGACTAGCTCTGCGGAGACCCAGTACTTC. This codes for CASSAGTSSAETQYF.

The chain has TRBV11-2 and TRBJ1-3, with D perhaps matching TRBD1 (5 bases). The CDR3 extends over 17 amino acids. CDR1 is SGHAT, CDR2 FQNNGV, per germline. The ends were cut back, 5 bases at V and 1 base at J, with 18 bases in the middle. The CDR3, as DNA: TGTGCCAGCAGCGCCGATGAATCAGGGTTGTCTGGAAACACCATATATTTT. Residues: CASSADESGLSGNTIYF.

The chain has TRBV29-1 and TRBJ2-1; 7 bases agree with TRBD2. Trimming cost V 6 bases and J 7 bases; bases outside gene matches: 6. Germline CDR1 and CDR2: SQVTM and ANQGSEA. CDR3 size: 12 residues. This CDR3 is CSVRGSWNEQFF. CDR3 coding DNA: TGCAGCGTGCGGGGGTCGTGGAATGAGCAGTTCTTC.

This chain uses TRBV7-3 with TRBJ2-5; 11 nucleotides match TRBD2. This CDR3 spans 17 amino acids. Germline V gene lookup returns CDR1 SGHTA and CDR2 FQGTGA. V dropped 5 bases and J dropped 3; count of bases not matched to a gene: 11. The CDR3 is CASSLRPLLAGEETQYF. DNA of the CDR3: TGTGCCAGCAGCCTCCGGCCCCTACTAGCGGGAGAAGAGACCCAGTACTTC.

This chain links TRBV19 with TRBJ1-2, with D possibly matching TRBD1 (6 bases). V gave up 5 bases and J gave up 4 bases, with 14 bases separating them. Looked up from germline, CDR1 is LNHDA and CDR2 is SQIVND (reference sequence). There are 14 residues in the CDR3. The CDR3 DNA follows: TGTGCCAGTAGTCCCGGGGACATTGGCTATGGCTACACCTTC. Its translation is CASSPGDIGYGYTF.

The gene calls are TRBV2 and TRBJ2-7; a weak D match, TRBD2 (5 bases). This CDR3 has 14 amino acids. The germline V gene encodes CDR1 SNHLY and CDR2 FYNNEI. V was pared by 2 bases and J by 0 bases, with 8 bases between. This CDR3 reads CASSEKGDSYEQYF. The CDR3 bases are TGTGCCAGCAGTGAAAAGGGAGACTCCTACGAGCAGTACTTC.

The rearrangement uses TRBV9 and TRBJ2-7, with 11 positions matching TRBD2. This CDR3 is built from 17 residues. Trimming removed 0 bases from V and 0 bases from J; junction bases left unmatched: 5. The germline CDR1 and CDR2 sequences are SGDLS and YYNGEE. CDR3: CASSVGLAGGPSYEQYF. The CDR3 DNA is TGTGCCAGCAGCGTAGGGCTAGCGGGGGGCCCCTCCTACGAGCAGTACTTC.

This clone showed up just once. The chain carries TRBV7-2 and TRBJ1-2, with TRBD1 as a possible D gene (5 bases). Trimming cost V 5 bases and J 8 bases, with 24 bases left between them. The V gene's germline CDR1 is SGHTA and CDR2 FQGNSA. The CDR3 runs to 16 residues. CDR3 sequence reads: CASSRTGSPGLGGYTF. The DNA of the CDR3 is TGTGCCAGCAGCCGAACCGGCTCACCAGGGTTAGGCGGCTACACCTTC.

The sample holds one count of this clone. The rearrangement uses TRBV30 and TRBJ1-2; 11 positions agree with TRBD1. J gave up 5 bases and V 7 bases, and 9 bases lay outside the gene matches. CDR1 is GTSNPN and CDR2 is SVGIG in the germline V gene (reference sequence). This CDR3 contains 14 residues. CDR3 region: CAFYWGQGVYGYTF. Here the CDR3 DNA reads TGTGCCTTCTACTGGGGACAGGGGGTATATGGCTACACCTTC.

This clone was counted a single time. CDR3 in amino acids: CASSIGGQGGVKTQYF. In DNA, the CDR3 is TGTGCCAGTAGTATAGGAGGACAGGGGGGAGTGAAGACCCAGTACTTC. This chain uses TRBV19 with TRBJ2-5; 10 bases are shared with TRBD1. The length of the CDR3 is 16 residues. Germline V gene data show CDR1 as LNHDA and CDR2 as SQIVND (reference sequence). J gave up 6 bases and V 1 base, and 8 bases lay outside the gene matches.

This clone was detected only a few times. This chain joins TRBV27 and TRBJ1-2; TRBD1 matches 9 bases. This CDR3 has 14 amino acids. Germline V lookup: CDR1 MNHEY, CDR2 SMNVEV (reference sequence). The V and J ends lost 1 base and 10 bases, in that order; junction bases with no gene match: 7. The CDR3 nucleotides are TGTGCCAGCAGTTTATTACAGGGGGCAAAAACCTACACCTTC. This gives the protein CASSLLQGAKTYTF.

The chain joins TRBV6-1 to TRBJ1-3; 7 bases align to TRBD1. This CDR3 region has 13 residues. Germline-derived CDR1 and CDR2 are MNHNS and SASEGT. With 6 bases clipped from V and 4 bases from J, the junction kept 3 bases outside the gene matches. CDR3 loop: CASRLTGGNTIYF. CDR3 sequence (DNA): TGTGCCAGCAGACTGACAGGGGGAAACACCATATATTTT.